One T cell receptor beta chain is described in this entry. The target antigen is unknown. The source of the sample is a study of cytomegalovirus exposure and HLA in healthy donors. Across the study: Earlier work reported 95 million to 130 million unique TCR beta sequences from about 180 million T cells. Findings and limits, study-wide: Donors were assumed by presence/absence analyses to have roughly uniform sequencing depth. Later genetic work tied a missense DCLRE1C variant to beta-chain V and J trimming.

This CDR3 has 14 amino acids. Germline-derived CDR1 and CDR2 are SEHNR and FQNEAQ (reference sequence). V was pared by 5 bases and J by 2 bases, with 6 bases of the junction left unmatched. PCR involved 60 Vbeta and 13 Jbeta primers. Libraries were prepared by immunoSEQ multiplex PCR; TCRdb keeps only in-frame clonotypes and omits some of them. The sample holds about 120,000 clones, around 69% seen once. The chain uses TRBV7-9 and TRBJ2-7; the match to TRBD2 covers 7 bases. The sequencing input was PBMCs. The sequence derives from a man aged 50 or older in good health and CMV-seropositive. The CDR3 protein is CASSRGTMTYEQYF. The CDR3 nucleotides are TGTGCCAGCAGCCGCGGGACTATGACCTACGAGCAGTACTTC.